The T cell receptor beta chain under discussion was sequenced for a study of blood T cell repertoires in COVID-19. Study as a whole: There were acute and convalescent COVID-19 samples, and they came from the United States, Italy and Spain. T cells, B-cell-depleted T cells, or PBMCs supplied cDNA or gDNA.

Methods used by the authors: Researchers report that nucleated cell counts were estimated from reference gene primer amplification. This table comes from immunoSEQ multiplex PCR, and its TCRdb copy is limited to in-frame clones, with some not included. V and J calls and clone size come straight from that table; D and trimming were deduced from the DNA. The table shows some 200,000 clones, with around 81% occurring only once. The ends were cut back, 5 bases at V and 5 bases at J, with 15 bases in the middle. The CDR3 is 15 amino acids. CDR1 and CDR2 (germline): LNHDA, SQIVND (reference sequence). V is TRBV19 and J is TRBJ2-2; D gene uncertain. Sequenced material: peripheral blood. The TCR originated in a woman aged 70 to 79 with acute or convalescent COVID-19. In nucleotides, the CDR3 is TGTGCCAGTAGTCCCTATGATAGCCTAACCGGGGAGCTGTTTTTT. Translating gives CASSPYDSLTGELFF.